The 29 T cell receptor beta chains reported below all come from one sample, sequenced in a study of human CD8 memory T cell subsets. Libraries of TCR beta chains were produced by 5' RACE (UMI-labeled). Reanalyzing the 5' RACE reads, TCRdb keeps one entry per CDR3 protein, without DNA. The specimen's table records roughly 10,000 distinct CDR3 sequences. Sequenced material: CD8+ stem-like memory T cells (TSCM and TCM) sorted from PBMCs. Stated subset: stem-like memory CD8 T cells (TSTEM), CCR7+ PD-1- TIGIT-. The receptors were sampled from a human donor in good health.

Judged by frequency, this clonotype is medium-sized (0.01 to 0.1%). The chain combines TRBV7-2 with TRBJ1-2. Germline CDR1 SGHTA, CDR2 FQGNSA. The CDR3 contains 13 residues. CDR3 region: CASSFGTVYGYTF.

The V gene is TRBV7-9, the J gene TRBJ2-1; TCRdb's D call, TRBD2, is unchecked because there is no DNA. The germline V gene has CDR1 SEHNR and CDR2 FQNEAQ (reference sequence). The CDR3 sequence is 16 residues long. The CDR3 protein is CASLSTPAGGQDEQFF. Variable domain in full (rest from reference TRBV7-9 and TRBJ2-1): DTGVSQNPRHKITKRGQNVTFRCDPISEHNRLYWYRQTLGQGPEFLTYFQNEAQLEKSRLLSDRFSAERPKGSFSTLEIQRTEQGDSAMYLCASLSTPAGGQDEQFFGPGTRLTVL.

The chain's CDR3 is CSVASVYYNEQFF. J is TRBJ2-1 and V is TRBV29-1. The germline CDR1 and CDR2 sequences are SQVTM and ANQGSEA. This CDR3 comprises 13 residues.

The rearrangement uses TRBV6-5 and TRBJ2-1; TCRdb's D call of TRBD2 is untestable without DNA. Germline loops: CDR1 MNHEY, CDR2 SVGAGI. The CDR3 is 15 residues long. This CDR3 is CASAPFSGTNNEQFF.

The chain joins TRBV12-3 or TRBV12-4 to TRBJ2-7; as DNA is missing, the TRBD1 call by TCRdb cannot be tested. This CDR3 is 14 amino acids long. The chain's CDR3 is CASSLDRASYEQYF.

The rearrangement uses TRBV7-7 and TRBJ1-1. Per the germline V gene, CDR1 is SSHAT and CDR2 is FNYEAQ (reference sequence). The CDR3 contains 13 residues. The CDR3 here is CASSLGEDTEAFF.

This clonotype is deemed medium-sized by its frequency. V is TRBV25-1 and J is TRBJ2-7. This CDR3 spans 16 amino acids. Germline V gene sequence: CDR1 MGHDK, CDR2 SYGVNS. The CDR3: CASRDSWQGALGEQYF.

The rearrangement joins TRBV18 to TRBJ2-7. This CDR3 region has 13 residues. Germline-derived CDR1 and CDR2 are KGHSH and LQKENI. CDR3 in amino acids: CASSPPGYREQYF.

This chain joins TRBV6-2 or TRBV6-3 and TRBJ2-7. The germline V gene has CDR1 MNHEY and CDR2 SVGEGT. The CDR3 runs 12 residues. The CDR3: CASSKNIDEQYF.

Here the CDR3 reads CSATGVSPYEQYF. V gene TRBV29-1 combines with J gene TRBJ2-7; TCRdb lists TRBD1, though no DNA is available to test this call. Germline loops: CDR1 SQVTM, CDR2 ANQGSEA. This CDR3 is built from 13 residues.

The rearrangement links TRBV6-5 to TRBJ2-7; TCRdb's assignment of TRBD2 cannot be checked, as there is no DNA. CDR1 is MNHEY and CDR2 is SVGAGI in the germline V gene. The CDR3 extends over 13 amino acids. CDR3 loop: CASSYGTSREQYF.

CDR3 in amino acids: CASSEASGGWDIQYF. The J gene is TRBJ2-4, the V gene TRBV6-1; there is no DNA to check the TCRdb D call of TRBD1. The germline CDR1 and CDR2 sequences are MNHNS and SASEGT. The CDR3 is made up of 15 amino acids.

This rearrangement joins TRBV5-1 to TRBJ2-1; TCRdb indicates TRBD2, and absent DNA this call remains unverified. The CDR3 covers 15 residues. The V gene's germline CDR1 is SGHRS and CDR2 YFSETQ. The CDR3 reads CASSWTSGQYNEQFF.

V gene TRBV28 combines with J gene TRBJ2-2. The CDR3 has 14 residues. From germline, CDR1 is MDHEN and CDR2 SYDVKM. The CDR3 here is CASSWNLNTGELFF.

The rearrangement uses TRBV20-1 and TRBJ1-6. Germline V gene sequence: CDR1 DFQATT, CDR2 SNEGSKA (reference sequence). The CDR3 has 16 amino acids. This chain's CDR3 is CSARSRLSSYNSPLHF.

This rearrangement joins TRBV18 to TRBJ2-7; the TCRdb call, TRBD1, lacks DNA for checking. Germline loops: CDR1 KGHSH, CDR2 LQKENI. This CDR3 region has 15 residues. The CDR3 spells CASSPRASDVDEQYF.

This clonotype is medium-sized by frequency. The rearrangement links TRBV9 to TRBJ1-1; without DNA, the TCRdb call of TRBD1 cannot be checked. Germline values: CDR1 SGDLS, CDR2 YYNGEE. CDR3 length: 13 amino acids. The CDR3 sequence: CASSEGGRTEAFF.

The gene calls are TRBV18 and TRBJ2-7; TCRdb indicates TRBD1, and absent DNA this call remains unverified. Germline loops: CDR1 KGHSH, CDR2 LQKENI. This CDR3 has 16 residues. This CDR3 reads CASSPLSSSNPYEQYF.

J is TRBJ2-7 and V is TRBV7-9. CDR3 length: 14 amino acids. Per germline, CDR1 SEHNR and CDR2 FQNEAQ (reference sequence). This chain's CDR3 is CASSPAVRTYEQYF.

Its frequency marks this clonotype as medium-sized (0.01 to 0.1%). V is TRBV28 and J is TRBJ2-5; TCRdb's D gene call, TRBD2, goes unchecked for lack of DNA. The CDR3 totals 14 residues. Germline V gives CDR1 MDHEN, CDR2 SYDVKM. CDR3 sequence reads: CASSSAGRVETQYF. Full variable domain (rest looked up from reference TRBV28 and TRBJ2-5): DVKVTQSSRYLVKRTGEKVFLECVQDMDHENMFWYRQDPGLGLRLIYFSYDVKMKEKGDIPEGYSVSREKKERFSLILESASTNQTSMYLCASSSAGRVETQYFGPGTRLLVL.

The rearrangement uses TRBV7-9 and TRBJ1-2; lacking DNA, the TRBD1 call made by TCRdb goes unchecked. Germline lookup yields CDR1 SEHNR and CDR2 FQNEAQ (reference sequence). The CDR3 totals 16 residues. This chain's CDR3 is CASSPPGQGTDYGYTF.

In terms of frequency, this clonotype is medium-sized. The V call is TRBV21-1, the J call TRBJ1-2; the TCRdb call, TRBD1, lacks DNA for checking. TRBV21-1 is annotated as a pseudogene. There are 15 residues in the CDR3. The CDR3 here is CASSMPRGAFYGYTF.

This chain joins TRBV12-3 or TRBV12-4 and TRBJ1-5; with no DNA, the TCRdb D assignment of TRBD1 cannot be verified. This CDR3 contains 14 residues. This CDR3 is CASSLGGAHQPQHF.

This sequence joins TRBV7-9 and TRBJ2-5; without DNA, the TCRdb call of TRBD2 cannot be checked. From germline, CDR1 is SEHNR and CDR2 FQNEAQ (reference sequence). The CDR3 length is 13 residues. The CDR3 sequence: CASTAGPQETQYF.

The CDR3 region is CASNQSPEGRSSYNEQFF. This chain links TRBV9 with TRBJ2-1; no DNA is available, so the TRBD1 call from TCRdb remains unchecked. The CDR3 spans 18 residues. Per germline, CDR1 SGDLS and CDR2 YYNGEE.

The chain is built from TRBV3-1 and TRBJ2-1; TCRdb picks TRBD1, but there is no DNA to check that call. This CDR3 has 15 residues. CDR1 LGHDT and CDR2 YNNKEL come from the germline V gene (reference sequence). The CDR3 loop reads CASSPQGAFYNEQFF.

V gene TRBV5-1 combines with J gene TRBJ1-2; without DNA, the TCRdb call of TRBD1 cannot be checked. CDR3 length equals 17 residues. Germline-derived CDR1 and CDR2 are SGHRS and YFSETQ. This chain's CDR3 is CASSLIPTGQLNYGYTF.

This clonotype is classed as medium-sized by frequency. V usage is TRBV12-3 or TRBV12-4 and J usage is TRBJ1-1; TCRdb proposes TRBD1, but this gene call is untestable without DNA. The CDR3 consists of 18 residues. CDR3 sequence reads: CASSLGWVARVANTEAFF.

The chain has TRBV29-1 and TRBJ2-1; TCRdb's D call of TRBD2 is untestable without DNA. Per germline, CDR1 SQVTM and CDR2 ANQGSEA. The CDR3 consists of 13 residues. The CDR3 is CSVEDIRENEQFF.